The rows below give T cell receptor beta chains drawn from one sample of a study of blood T cell repertoires in COVID-19. Assay: immunoSEQ multiplex PCR; the TCRdb copy retains only in-frame clones and omits some. The top ten clones hold less than 3.5% of a sample with just over 150,000 clones, around 85% of them seen once. The sequencing input was peripheral blood. The receptors shown here come from a human donor with acute or convalescent COVID-19. The donor label of this sample is uncertain. The conserved cysteine and the conserved F or W are not part of the CDR3 here. The D gene is left open where the match is weak.

D gene: NA
V gene: TRBV4-2
J gene: TRBJ2-7
CDR3 protein: ASSQVGSLRGYEQY

D gene: TRBD1
V gene: TRBV5-1
J gene: TRBJ1-1
CDR3 protein: ASSLGTGGAGAF

D gene: NA
V gene: TRBV3-1/TRBV3-2
J gene: TRBJ1-6
CDR3 protein: ASSQGAQNNSPLH

D gene: NA
V gene: TRBV5-1
J gene: TRBJ2-5
CDR3 protein: ASSLADTRETQY

D gene: NA
V gene: TRBV2
J gene: TRBJ1-6
CDR3 protein: ASSDEPLDSPSPLH

D gene: NA
V gene: TRBV6-6
J gene: TRBJ1-2
CDR3 protein: ASSGDSNYGYT

D gene: NA
V gene: TRBV3-1/TRBV3-2
J gene: TRBJ1-1
CDR3 protein: ASSLQGHMNTEAF

D gene: TRBD1
V gene: TRBV12-5
J gene: TRBJ1-1
CDR3 protein: ASGYRGRDTEAF

D gene: TRBD2
V gene: TRBV5-1
J gene: TRBJ2-5
CDR3 protein: ASSLDASGGRRTQY

D gene: NA
V gene: TRBV7-9
J gene: TRBJ1-1
CDR3 protein: ASSLPRTEAF

D gene: NA
V gene: TRBV4-3
J gene: TRBJ1-5
CDR3 protein: ASSQQGGQPQH

D gene: TRBD1
V gene: TRBV11-2
J gene: TRBJ2-2
CDR3 protein: ASSPLRDRTTGELF

D gene: TRBD1
V gene: TRBV10-3
J gene: TRBJ1-1
CDR3 protein: AISLTGSGTEAF

D gene: NA
V gene: TRBV18
J gene: TRBJ1-2
CDR3 protein: ASSPGAGANGYT

D gene: TRBD1
V gene: TRBV27
J gene: TRBJ2-2
CDR3 protein: ASSQPRGTGGNTGELF

D gene: NA
V gene: TRBV10-2
J gene: TRBJ1-3
CDR3 protein: ASSESRHSGNTIY

D gene: TRBD2
V gene: TRBV19
J gene: TRBJ2-3
CDR3 protein: ASSTGLAGGSSTDTQY

D gene: TRBD1
V gene: TRBV11-3
J gene: TRBJ1-6
CDR3 protein: ASSFVPTGENNSPLH

D gene: NA
V gene: TRBV30
J gene: TRBJ1-5
CDR3 protein: AWSFGLGDQPQH

D gene: NA
V gene: TRBV7-2
J gene: TRBJ1-5
CDR3 protein: ASSLDSLGAASNQPQH

D gene: NA
V gene: TRBV15
J gene: TRBJ1-5
CDR3 protein: ATSRDAQGYQPQH

D gene: TRBD2
V gene: TRBV28
J gene: TRBJ2-1
CDR3 protein: ASSLAGGYNEQF

D gene: NA
V gene: TRBV13
J gene: TRBJ2-5
CDR3 protein: ASCLGGDETQY

D gene: TRBD2
V gene: TRBV11-3
J gene: TRBJ2-2
CDR3 protein: ASSLGLAGVVGELF

D gene: NA
V gene: TRBV2
J gene: TRBJ1-5
CDR3 protein: ACRDNPYQPQH

D gene: TRBD1
V gene: TRBV19
J gene: TRBJ1-4
CDR3 protein: ASSSAGTGETGKLF

D gene: NA
V gene: TRBV5-1
J gene: TRBJ1-2
CDR3 protein: ASSFGRGSYGYT

D gene: NA
V gene: TRBV28
J gene: TRBJ2-2
CDR3 protein: ASRLDREANTGELF

D gene: NA
V gene: TRBV19
J gene: TRBJ1-3
CDR3 protein: ASKQEPSGNTIY

D gene: TRBD1
V gene: TRBV7-2
J gene: TRBJ1-4
CDR3 protein: ASSPGQAPNEKLF

D gene: NA
V gene: TRBV7-9
J gene: TRBJ2-1
CDR3 protein: ASLHRETVGDNEQF

D gene: TRBD2
V gene: TRBV6-4
J gene: TRBJ2-1
CDR3 protein: ASSRGLAGGRSSYNEQF

D gene: TRBD1
V gene: TRBV7-2
J gene: TRBJ2-2
CDR3 protein: ARRDRGTGELF

D gene: TRBD2
V gene: TRBV5-6
J gene: TRBJ2-2
CDR3 protein: ASSLRTSAISLGELF

D gene: TRBD1
V gene: TRBV28
J gene: TRBJ2-7
CDR3 protein: ASSPGQGTYEQY

D gene: NA
V gene: TRBV7-2
J gene: TRBJ1-5
CDR3 protein: ASSLTGAGGRPQH

D gene: NA
V gene: TRBV27
J gene: TRBJ1-5
CDR3 protein: ASSFEGAGNQPQH

D gene: NA
V gene: TRBV5-1
J gene: TRBJ1-3
CDR3 protein: ASSPKTGGFSGNTIY

D gene: TRBD1
V gene: TRBV10-3
J gene: TRBJ2-7
CDR3 protein: AIRRQGPLIYEQY

D gene: TRBD2
V gene: TRBV10-3
J gene: TRBJ2-1
CDR3 protein: AIRRGANNEQF

D gene: TRBD2
V gene: TRBV2
J gene: TRBJ2-3
CDR3 protein: ASSGGTSGGSDTQY

D gene: NA
V gene: TRBV7-2
J gene: TRBJ2-5
CDR3 protein: ASSLGTPPGGETQY

D gene: NA
V gene: TRBV10-1
J gene: TRBJ1-3
CDR3 protein: ATAFFRGLSGSSGNTIY

D gene: TRBD1
V gene: TRBV5-4
J gene: TRBJ2-1
CDR3 protein: ASIRQGPGNEQF

D gene: NA
V gene: TRBV7-6
J gene: TRBJ2-1
CDR3 protein: ASSSNPESSYNEQF

D gene: NA
V gene: TRBV2
J gene: TRBJ1-5
CDR3 protein: ASSATRARDQPQH

D gene: NA
V gene: TRBV11-3
J gene: TRBJ2-7
CDR3 protein: ASSLGWSGDYEQY

D gene: NA
V gene: TRBV18
J gene: TRBJ2-5
CDR3 protein: ASSPPRGAVETQY

D gene: TRBD1
V gene: TRBV6-2/TRBV6-3
J gene: TRBJ1-2
CDR3 protein: ASSDGDRKIYGYT

D gene: NA
V gene: TRBV14
J gene: TRBJ2-5
CDR3 protein: ASSQGQQETQY

D gene: NA
V gene: TRBV2
J gene: TRBJ1-1
CDR3 protein: ASVLATLNTEAF

D gene: TRBD1
V gene: TRBV29-1
J gene: TRBJ1-1
CDR3 protein: SVYKTGVGTEAF

D gene: TRBD1
V gene: TRBV5-5
J gene: TRBJ1-1
CDR3 protein: ASSRQGVGTEAF

D gene: NA
V gene: TRBV19
J gene: TRBJ1-4
CDR3 protein: ASSIGRRGVGEKLF

D gene: TRBD1
V gene: TRBV30
J gene: TRBJ2-7
CDR3 protein: AWLTGFYEQY

D gene: NA
V gene: TRBV5-1
J gene: TRBJ2-1
CDR3 protein: ASSSKTTGFYNEQF

D gene: NA
V gene: TRBV6-5
J gene: TRBJ1-1
CDR3 protein: ASSYEPGLITEAF

D gene: TRBD2
V gene: TRBV11-3
J gene: TRBJ2-7
CDR3 protein: ASSLDWGLAGVNEQY

D gene: NA
V gene: TRBV3-1/TRBV3-2
J gene: TRBJ2-5
CDR3 protein: ASSQHGTGFDETQY